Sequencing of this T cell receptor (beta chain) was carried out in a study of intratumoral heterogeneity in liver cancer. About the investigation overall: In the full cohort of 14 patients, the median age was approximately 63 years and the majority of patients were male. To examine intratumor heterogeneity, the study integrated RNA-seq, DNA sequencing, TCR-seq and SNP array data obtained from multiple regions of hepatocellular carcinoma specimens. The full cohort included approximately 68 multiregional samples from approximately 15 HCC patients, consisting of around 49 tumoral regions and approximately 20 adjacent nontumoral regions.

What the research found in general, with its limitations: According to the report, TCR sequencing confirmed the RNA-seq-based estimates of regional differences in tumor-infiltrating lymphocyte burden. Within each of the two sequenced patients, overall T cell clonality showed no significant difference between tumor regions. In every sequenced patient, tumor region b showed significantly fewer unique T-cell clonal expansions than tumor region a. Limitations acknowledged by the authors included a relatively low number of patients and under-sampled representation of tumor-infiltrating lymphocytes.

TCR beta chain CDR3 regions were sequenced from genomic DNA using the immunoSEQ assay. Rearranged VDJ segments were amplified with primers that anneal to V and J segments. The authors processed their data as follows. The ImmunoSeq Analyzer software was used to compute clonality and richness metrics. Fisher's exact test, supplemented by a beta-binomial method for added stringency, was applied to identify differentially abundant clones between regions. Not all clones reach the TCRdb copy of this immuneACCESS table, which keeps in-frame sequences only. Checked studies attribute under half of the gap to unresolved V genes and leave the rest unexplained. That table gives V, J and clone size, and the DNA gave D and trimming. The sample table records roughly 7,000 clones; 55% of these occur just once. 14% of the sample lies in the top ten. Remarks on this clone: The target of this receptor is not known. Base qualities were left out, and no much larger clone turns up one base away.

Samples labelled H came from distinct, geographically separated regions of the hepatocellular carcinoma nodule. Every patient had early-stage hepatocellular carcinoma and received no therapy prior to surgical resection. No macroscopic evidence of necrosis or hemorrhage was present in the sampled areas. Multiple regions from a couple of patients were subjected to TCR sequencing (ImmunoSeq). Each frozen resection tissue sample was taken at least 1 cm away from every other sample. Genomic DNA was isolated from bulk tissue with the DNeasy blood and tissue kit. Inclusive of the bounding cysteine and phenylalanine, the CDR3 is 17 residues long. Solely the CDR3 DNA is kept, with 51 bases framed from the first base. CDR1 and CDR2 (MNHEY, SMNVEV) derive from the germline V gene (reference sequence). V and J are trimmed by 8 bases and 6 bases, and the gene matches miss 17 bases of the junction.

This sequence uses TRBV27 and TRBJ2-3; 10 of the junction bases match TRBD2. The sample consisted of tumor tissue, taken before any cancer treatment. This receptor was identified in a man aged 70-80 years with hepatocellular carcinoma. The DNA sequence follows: TGTGCCAGCGCCCTAGCGGGGGCGCCCCCGGCGGGTGATACGCAGTATTTT. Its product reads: CASALAGAPPAGDTQYF.